This T cell receptor (beta chain) was identified during a study of read filtering for tumor transcriptome and immune sequencing. Overall study: Revised staging placed eight or nine patients in R-ISS I, some 17 in II, more than 5 in III. Points from the study as a whole: Dropping single-read clonotypes raised IR-seq and RNA-seq shared-clonotype correlation.

Molecular barcoded adaptors covering alpha/delta and beta/gamma chains were used on roughly 400 ng RNA. TCRdb re-derived calls from the reads in MiXCR, one entry per CDR3 protein. The table lists approximately 57,000 distinct CDR3 sequences, roughly an eighth of them singletons, with 16% in the top ten. This clonotype was counted ten times or more. The antigen is undetermined. The CDR3 contains 14 residues. In germline, CDR1 is SGHRS, CDR2 YFSETQ. Trimming left V 0 bases short and J 3 bases short, with 10 bases between. Sample: a population of CD138-negative cells sorted from bone marrow. The sequence was obtained from a donor aged 40 or over with multiple myeloma. The chain combines TRBV5-1 with TRBJ2-7, with a weak D call TRBD1 (6 bases). DNA for the CDR3: TGCGCCAGCAGCTTGGATGGACAGATCTACGAGCAGTACTTC. It is translated as CASSLDGQIYEQYF.